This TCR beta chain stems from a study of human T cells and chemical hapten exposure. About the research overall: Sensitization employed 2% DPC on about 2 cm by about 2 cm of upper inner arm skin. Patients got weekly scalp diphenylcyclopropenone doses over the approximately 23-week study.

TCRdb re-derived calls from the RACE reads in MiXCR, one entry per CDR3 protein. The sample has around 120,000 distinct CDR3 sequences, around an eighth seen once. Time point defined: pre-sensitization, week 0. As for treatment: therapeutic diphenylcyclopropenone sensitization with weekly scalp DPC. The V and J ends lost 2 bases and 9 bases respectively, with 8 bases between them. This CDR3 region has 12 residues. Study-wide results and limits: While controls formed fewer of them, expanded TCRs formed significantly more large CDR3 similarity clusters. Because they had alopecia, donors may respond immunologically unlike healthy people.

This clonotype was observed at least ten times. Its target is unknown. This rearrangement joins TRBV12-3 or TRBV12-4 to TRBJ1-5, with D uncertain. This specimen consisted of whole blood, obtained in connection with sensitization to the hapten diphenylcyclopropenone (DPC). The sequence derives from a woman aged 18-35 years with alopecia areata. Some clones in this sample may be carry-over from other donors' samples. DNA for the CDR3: TGTGCCAGCAGTTTATCAATCGGGCCCCAGCATTTT. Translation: CASSLSIGPQHF.